This T cell receptor beta chain was recovered during a study of T cells in Graves' hyperthyroidism and ophthalmopathy. Overall study context: Pretreatment peripheral blood was obtained at initial diagnosis. Broader study findings: From stable hyperthyroidism, ophthalmopathy was set apart by a 13 V-J model.

The table lists this clonotype with many counts. Its antigen is undetermined. This CDR3 is 14 amino acids long. In germline, CDR1 is MNHEY, CDR2 SVGEGT. V was trimmed by 7 bases and J by 2 bases, leaving 15 bases between them. TCR beta CDR3 regions were amplified from RNA transcripts. With the HTBI primer set, the TCR CDR3 went through a first round of RT-PCR. TCRdb fed the multiplex PCR reads into MiXCR, producing one record per CDR3 protein. The sample consists of some 550,000 distinct CDR3 sequences, less than 25% of them appearing once. The TCR originated in a man younger than 35 with Graves' hyperthyroidism. Sequencing was carried out using blood. This rearrangement joins TRBV6-2 or TRBV6-3 to TRBJ2-7, with D perhaps given as TRBD1 or TRBD2 (5 bases each). Here the CDR3 DNA reads TGTGCCAGCAAGCCCCCGGGACGGCCCTACGAGCAGTACTTC. Translating it yields CASKPPGRPYEQYF.